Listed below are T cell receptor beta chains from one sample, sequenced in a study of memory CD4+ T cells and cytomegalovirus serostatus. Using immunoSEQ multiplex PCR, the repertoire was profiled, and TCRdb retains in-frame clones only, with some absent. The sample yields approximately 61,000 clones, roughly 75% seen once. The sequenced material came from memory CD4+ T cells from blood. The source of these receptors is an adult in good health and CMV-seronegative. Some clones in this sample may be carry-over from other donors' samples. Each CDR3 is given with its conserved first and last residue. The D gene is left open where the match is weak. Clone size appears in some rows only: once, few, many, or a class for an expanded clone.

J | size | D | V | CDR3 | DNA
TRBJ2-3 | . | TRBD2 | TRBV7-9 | CASSVRRGLAGGTDTQYF | TGTGCCAGCAGCGTCCGAAGGGGACTAGCGGGGGGCACAGATACGCAGTATTTT
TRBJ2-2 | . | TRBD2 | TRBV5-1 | CASSSGGYTGELFF | TGCGCCAGCAGCTCGGGGGGGTACACCGGGGAGCTGTTTTTT
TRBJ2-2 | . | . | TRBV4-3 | CASSQDPRVGGELFF | TGCGCCAGCAGCCAAGATCCTCGGGTGGGCGGGGAGCTGTTTTTT
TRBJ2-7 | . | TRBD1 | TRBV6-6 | CASSRTGMAGEQYF | TGTGCCAGCAGTAGGACAGGGATGGCGGGTGAGCAGTACTTC
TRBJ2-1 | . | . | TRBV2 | CASSEGPSSYGEQFF | TGTGCCAGCAGTGAAGGTCCCTCGAGTTATGGTGAGCAGTTCTTC
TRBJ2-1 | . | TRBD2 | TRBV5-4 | CASSSKPGLAVGGEQFF | TGTGCCAGCAGCTCTAAACCGGGACTAGCGGTGGGCGGTGAGCAGTTCTTC
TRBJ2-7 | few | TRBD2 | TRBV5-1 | CASSFPGRGEQYF | TGCGCCAGCAGCTTTCCCGGGAGGGGCGAGCAGTACTTC
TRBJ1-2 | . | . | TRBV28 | CAAGGRHDGYTF | TGTGCCGCGGGGGGCAGACACGATGGCTACACCTTC
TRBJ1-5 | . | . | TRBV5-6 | CASSLGPWNQPQHF | TGTGCCAGCAGCTTGGGGCCCTGGAATCAGCCCCAGCATTTT
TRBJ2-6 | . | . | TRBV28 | CASSLLGTGANVLTF | TGTGCCAGCAGTTTATTAGGGACTGGGGCCAACGTCCTGACTTTC
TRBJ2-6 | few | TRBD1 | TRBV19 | CASSNFWQGAVSNVLTF | TGTGCCAGTAGTAACTTCTGGCAGGGGGCCGTGTCCAACGTCCTGACTTTC
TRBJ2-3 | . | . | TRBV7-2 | CASSRDAAPDTQYF | TGTGCCAGCAGCCGGGACGCCGCCCCGGATACGCAGTATTTT
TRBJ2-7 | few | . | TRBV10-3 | CAISGTPVSGEQYF | TGTGCCATCAGCGGGACTCCCGTGTCGGGCGAGCAGTACTTC
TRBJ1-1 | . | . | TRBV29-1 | CSVVRGAENTEAFF | TGCAGCGTTGTAAGGGGAGCCGAGAACACTGAAGCTTTCTTT
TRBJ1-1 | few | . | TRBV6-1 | CASSVTSGWDTEAFF | TGTGCCAGCAGTGTAACCTCCGGATGGGACACTGAAGCTTTCTTT
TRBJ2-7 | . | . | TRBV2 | CASSEKLVSSYEQYF | TGTGCCAGCAGTGAAAAATTGGTCAGCTCCTACGAGCAGTACTTC
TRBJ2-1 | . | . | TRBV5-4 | CASSFLGNGEQFF | TGTGCCAGCAGCTTCTTGGGGAATGGGGAGCAGTTCTTC
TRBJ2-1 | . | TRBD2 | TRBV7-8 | CASRRTRGYEQFF | TGTGCCAGCAGGCGGACTAGAGGGTATGAGCAGTTCTTC
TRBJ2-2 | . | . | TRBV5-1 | CASSFGIDTGELFF | TGCGCCAGCAGTTTCGGGATAGACACCGGGGAGCTGTTTTTT
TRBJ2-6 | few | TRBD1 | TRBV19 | CASIRSSLRGPDDISGANVLTF | TGTGCCAGCATACGTTCTAGCCTCAGGGGGCCTGACGATATCTCTGGGGCCAACGTCCTGACTTTC
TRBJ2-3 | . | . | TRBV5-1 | CASSFSSLTGDTQYF | TGCGCCAGCAGCTTTAGTAGCCTCACCGGCGATACGCAGTATTTT
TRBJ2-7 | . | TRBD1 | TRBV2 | CASTTGDRGYEQYF | TGTGCCAGCACCACGGGGGACAGGGGCTACGAGCAGTACTTC
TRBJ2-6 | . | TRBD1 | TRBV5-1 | CASSPTGTPGANVLTF | TGCGCCAGCAGCCCGACAGGGACCCCTGGGGCCAACGTCCTGACTTTC
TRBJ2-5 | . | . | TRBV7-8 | CASSQNAGEETQYF | TGTGCCAGCAGCCAGAACGCAGGGGAAGAGACCCAGTACTTC
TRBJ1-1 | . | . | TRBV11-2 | CASSGLRGPSPEAFF | TGTGCCAGCAGCGGCCTTAGGGGCCCTTCGCCTGAAGCTTTCTTT
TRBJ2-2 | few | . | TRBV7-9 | CASSAWGSRDGELFF | TGTGCCAGCAGCGCCTGGGGTAGTCGGGACGGGGAGCTGTTTTTT